Described below is a single T cell receptor beta chain sequence and its context. Its antigen is currently unknown. Before sequencing took place, the ViraFEST assay used viral peptide pools to expand antigen-specific CD4+ T cells. Researchers isolated CD4+ T cells once less than 13 days of culture had elapsed. From germline, CDR1 is LNHDA and CDR2 SQIVND (reference sequence). The trim removed 3 bases at V and 1 base at J, leaving 13 bases unmatched. The CDR3 has 19 residues. These data originate in a study of vaccination effects on CD4 cells after COVID-19. The protocol was immunoSEQ multiplex PCR, while the TCRdb copy is restricted to in-frame clones and leaves out a portion. The repertoire holds 25,000 to 35,000 clones, with roughly two thirds as singletons.

The chain recombines TRBV19 with TRBJ1-1; 11 bases match TRBD1. The sample consisted of CD4+ T cells from PBMCs cultured with HCoV-229E spike peptides, taken before COVID-19 vaccination. This TCR derives from a human donor who received a COVID-19 vaccine. CDR3 in amino acids: CASSIPGQGARRWNTEAFF. CDR3 DNA sequence: TGTGCCAGTAGTATCCCCGGACAGGGGGCGCGTAGATGGAACACTGAAGCTTTCTTT.